This T cell receptor (beta chain) was captured in a study of circulating and synovial CD4+ cells in juvenile arthritis. Points from the study as a whole: Deeper sequencing increased measured overlap with synovial clonotypes.

Samples derive from patients with active juvenile idiopathic arthritis. Less than 12 mL of blood per patient was used. PBMCs were sorted for HLA-DR+CD14-CD3+CD4+CD25low/- cells. V gave up 0 bases and J gave up 2 bases, with 11 bases separating them. The CDR3 sequence is 16 residues long. Per the germline V gene, CDR1 is MRHNA and CDR2 is SNTAGT. Turning to this clone: The antigen is unknown.

Assay: immunoSEQ multiplex PCR; the TCRdb copy retains only in-frame clones and omits some. The sample includes over a thousand clones, 88% of them seen just once. The sequence derives from a human donor with juvenile idiopathic arthritis. J is TRBJ2-1 and V is TRBV6-4, with no clear D. The sequenced sample consisted of HLA-DR+ CD4+ T cells from blood. Regarding subset: circulating pathogenic-like lymphocytes, sorted as HLA-DR+CD14-CD3+CD4+CD25low/- blood T cells. For the CDR3, the DNA is TGTGCCAGCAGTGACTCAGTGACTTGGCCCTACAATGAGCAGTTCTTC. Its protein is CASSDSVTWPYNEQFF.